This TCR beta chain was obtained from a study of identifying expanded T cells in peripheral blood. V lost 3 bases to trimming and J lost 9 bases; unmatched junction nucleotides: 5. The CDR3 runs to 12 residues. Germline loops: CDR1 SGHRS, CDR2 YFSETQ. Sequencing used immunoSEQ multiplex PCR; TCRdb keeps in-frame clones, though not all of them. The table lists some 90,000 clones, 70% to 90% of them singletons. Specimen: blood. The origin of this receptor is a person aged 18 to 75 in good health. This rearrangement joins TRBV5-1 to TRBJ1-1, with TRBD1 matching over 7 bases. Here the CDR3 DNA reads TGCGCCAGCAGCTCTGGACAGGAAAAAGCTTTCTTT. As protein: CASSSGQEKAFF.